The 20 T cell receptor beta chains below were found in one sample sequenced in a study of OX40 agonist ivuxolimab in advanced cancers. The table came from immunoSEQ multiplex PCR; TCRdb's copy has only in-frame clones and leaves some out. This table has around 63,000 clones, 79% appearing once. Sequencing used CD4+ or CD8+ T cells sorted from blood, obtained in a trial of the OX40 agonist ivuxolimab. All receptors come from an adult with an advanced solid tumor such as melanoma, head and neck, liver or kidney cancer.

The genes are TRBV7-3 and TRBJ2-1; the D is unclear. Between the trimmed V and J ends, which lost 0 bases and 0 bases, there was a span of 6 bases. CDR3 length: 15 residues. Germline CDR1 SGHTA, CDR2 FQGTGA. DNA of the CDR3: TGTGCCAGCAGCTTAACGCGGAGCTCCTACAATGAGCAGTTCTTC. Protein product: CASSLTRSSYNEQFF.

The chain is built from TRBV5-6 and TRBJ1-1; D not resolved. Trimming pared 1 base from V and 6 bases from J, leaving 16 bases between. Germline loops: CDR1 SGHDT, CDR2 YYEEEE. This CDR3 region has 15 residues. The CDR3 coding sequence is TGTGCCAGCAGCTTGAGACGGTCAGACCGGCCTGAAGCTTTCTTT. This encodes CASSLRRSDRPEAFF.

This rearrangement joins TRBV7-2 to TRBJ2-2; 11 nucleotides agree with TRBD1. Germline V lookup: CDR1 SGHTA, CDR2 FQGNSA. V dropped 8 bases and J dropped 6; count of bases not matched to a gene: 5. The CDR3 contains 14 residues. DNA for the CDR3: TGTGCCAGCGGTTGGACAGGGGGCTCCGGGGAGCTGTTTTTT. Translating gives CASGWTGGSGELFF.

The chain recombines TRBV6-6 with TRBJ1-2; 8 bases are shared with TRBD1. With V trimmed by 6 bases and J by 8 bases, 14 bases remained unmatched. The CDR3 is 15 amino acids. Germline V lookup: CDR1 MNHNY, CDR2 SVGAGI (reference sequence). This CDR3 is CASSSTGGRTWGYTF. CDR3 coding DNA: TGTGCCAGCAGCAGCACAGGGGGTAGAACATGGGGCTACACCTTC.

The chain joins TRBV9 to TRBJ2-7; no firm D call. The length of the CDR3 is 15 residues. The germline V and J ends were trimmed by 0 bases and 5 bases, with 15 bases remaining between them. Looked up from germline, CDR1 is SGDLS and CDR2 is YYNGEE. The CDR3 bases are TGTGCCAGCAGCGTAGGTCCCTTTCAGGAGCACGAGCAGTACTTC. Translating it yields CASSVGPFQEHEQYF.

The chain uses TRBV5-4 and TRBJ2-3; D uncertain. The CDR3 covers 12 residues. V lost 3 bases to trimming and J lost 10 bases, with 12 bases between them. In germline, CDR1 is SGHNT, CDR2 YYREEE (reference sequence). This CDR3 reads CASSSTPVAQYF. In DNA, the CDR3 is TGTGCCAGCAGCTCAACCCCGGTGGCGCAGTATTTT.

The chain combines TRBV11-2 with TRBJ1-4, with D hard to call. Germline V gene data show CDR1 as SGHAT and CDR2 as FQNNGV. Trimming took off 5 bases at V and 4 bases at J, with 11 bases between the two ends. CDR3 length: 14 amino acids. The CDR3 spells CASSHGTRNEKLFF. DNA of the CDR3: TGTGCCAGCAGCCACGGAACGCGTAATGAAAAACTGTTTTTT.

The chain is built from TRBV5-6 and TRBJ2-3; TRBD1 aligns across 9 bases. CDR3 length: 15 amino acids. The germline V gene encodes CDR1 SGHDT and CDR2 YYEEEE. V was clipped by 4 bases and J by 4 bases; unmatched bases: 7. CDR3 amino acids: CASSLRQGGADTQYF. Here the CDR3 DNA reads TGTGCCAGCAGCCTTCGACAGGGGGGAGCAGATACGCAGTATTTT. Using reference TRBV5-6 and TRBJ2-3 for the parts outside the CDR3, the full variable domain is DAGVTQSPTHLIKTRGQQVTLRCSPKSGHDTVSWYQQALGQGPQFIFQYYEEEERQRGNFPDRFSGHQFPNYSSELNVNALLLGDSALYLCASSLRQGGADTQYFGPGTRLTVL.

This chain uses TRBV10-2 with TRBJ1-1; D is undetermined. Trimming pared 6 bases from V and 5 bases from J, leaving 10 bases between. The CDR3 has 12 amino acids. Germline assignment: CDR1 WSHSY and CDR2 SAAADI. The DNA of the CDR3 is TGCGCCAGCAGGGAAGGTTATACTGAAGCTTTCTTT. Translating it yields CASREGYTEAFF.

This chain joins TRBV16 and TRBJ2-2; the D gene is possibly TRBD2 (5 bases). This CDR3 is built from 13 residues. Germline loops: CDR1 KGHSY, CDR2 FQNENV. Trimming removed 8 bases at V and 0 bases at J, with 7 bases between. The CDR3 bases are TGTGCCAGCCGGGGTCCGAACACCGGGGAGCTGTTTTTT. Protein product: CASRGPNTGELFF.

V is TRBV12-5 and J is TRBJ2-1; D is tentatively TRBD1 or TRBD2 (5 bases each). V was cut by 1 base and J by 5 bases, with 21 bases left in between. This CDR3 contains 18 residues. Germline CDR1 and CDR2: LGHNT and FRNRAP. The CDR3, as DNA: TGTGCTAGTGGTTTGGACCCCACCGGCACTAGGGGACACAATGAGCAGTTCTTC. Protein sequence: CASGLDPTGTRGHNEQFF.

The CDR3 DNA follows: TGTGCCAGCAGAGGTCTAGCGGGGCTCGACGAGCAGTACTTC. The encoded protein is CASRGLAGLDEQYF. V gene TRBV6-5 combines with J gene TRBJ2-7; 9 nucleotides agree with TRBD2. CDR3 length: 14 amino acids. Germline V CDR1 and CDR2: MNHEY, SVGAGI. Unmatched junction bases numbered 8, after V lost 6 bases and J lost 5 bases.

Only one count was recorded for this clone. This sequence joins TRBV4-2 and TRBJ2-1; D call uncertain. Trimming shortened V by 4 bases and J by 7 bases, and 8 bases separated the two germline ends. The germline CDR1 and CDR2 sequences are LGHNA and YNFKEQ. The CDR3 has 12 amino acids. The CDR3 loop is CASSPLMNEQFF. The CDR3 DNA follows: TGTGCCAGCAGCCCTCTGATGAATGAGCAGTTCTTC.

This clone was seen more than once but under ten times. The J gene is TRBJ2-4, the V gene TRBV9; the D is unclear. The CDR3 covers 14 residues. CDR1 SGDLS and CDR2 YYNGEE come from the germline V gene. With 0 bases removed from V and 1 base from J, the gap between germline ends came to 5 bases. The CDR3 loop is CASSVGEAKNIQYF. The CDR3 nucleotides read TGTGCCAGCAGCGTAGGAGAGGCCAAAAACATTCAGTACTTC. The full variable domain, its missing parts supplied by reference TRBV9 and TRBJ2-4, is DSGVTQTPKHLITATGQRVTLRCSPRSGDLSVYWYQQSLDQGLQFLIQYYNGEERAKGNILERFSAQQFPDLHSELNLSSLELGDSALYFCASSVGEAKNIQYFGAGTRLSVL.

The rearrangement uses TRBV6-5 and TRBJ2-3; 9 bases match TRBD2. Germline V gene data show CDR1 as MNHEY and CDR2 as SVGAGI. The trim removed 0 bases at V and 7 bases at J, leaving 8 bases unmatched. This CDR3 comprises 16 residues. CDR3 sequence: CASSYSGLAPGYTQYF. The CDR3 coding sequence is TGTGCCAGCAGTTACTCAGGACTAGCGCCGGGGTATACGCAGTATTTT.

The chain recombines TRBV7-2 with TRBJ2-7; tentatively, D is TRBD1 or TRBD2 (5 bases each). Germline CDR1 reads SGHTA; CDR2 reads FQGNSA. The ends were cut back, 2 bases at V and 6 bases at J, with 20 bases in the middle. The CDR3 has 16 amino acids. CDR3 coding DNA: TGTGCCAGCAGCTTATTTACCCGGGGCTTCCCTACCGAGCAGTACTTC. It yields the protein CASSLFTRGFPTEQYF.

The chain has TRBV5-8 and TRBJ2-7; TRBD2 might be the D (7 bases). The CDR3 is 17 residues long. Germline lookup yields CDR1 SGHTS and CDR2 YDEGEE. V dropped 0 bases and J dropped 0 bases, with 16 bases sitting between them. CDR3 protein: CASSLVGGPSYSYEQYF. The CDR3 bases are TGTGCCAGCAGCTTGGTGGGGGGGCCGAGTTACTCCTACGAGCAGTACTTC.

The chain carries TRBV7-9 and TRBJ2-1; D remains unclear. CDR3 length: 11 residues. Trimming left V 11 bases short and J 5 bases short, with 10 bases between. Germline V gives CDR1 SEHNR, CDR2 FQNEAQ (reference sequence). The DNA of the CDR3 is TGTGCCTCCTTTAAGCACAATGAGCAGTTCTTC. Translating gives CASFKHNEQFF.

Here the CDR3 reads CASRLRGRKTQYF. CDR3 sequence (DNA): TGTGCCAGCAGATTGCGGGGGCGGAAGACCCAGTACTTC. This chain joins TRBV14 and TRBJ2-5, with a tentative D call TRBD2 (7 bases). The CDR3 is made up of 13 amino acids. Germline V gene lookup returns CDR1 SGHDN and CDR2 FVKESK. Deletions cut 6 bases from V and 6 bases from J, with 14 bases between.

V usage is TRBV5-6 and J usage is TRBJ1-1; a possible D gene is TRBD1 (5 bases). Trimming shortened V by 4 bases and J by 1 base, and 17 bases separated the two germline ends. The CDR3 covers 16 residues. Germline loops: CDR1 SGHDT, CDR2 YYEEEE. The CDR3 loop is CASSPKAGSANTEAFF. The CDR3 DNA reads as TGTGCCAGCAGCCCGAAGGCAGGGTCGGCGAACACTGAAGCTTTCTTT.